A single T cell receptor (beta chain) is shown here with its context. Its antigen is unknown. The V and J ends lost 5 bases and 6 bases, in that order; junction bases with no gene match: 12. CDR3 length equals 16 residues. Germline V gene data show CDR1 as SEHNR and CDR2 as FQNEAQ (reference sequence). This entry belongs to a study of T cell repertoires in cytomegalovirus infection. Study at large: HLA-C-restricted CMV epitopes, recently identified, and well-studied HLA-B-restricted ones were used by the study. Public TCR beta signature analysis indicated the presence of both CMV infection and matching HLA type.

Points from the study as a whole: Summed frequency of public TCR beta families distinguished CMV carriers with the relevant HLA. HLA-C-restricted, CMV-specific TCR beta clonotypes were dominant ex vivo.

One entry per CDR3 protein, called by TCRdb with MiXCR from the reads. The repertoire holds around 800,000 distinct CDR3 sequences, with approximately 30% as singletons. This chain uses TRBV7-9 with TRBJ2-1; 8 bases are shared with TRBD1. The sequencing used cultured CD8+ T cells from PBMCs, collected from culture after CMV antigen stimulation. The receptor was derived from a human donor in good health (CMV status not recorded). Some clones in this sample may be carry-over from other donors' samples. CDR3 in amino acids: CASSADRGGLANEQFF. The CDR3 DNA sequence: TGTGCCAGCAGCGCCGACAGGGGCGGGCTCGCCAATGAGCAGTTCTTC.